The 25 T cell receptor beta chains below come from one sample, sequenced in a study of tumor-infiltrating lymphocytes in primary liver carcinoma. Unsorted bulk tissue (about 20-32 mg) underwent RNA and DNA co-extraction. From roughly 0.55 ug of total RNA, TCR beta-specific cDNA was reverse-transcribed using a constant-region primer. ARM-PCR was slightly modified, and three nested multiplex PCR rounds with it gave rise to the TCR beta libraries. Primers for the first two PCR rounds were TRBV1-TRBV30 forward primers and a C-beta reverse primer (approximately 10 cycles per round). TCRdb re-analysed the multiplex PCR reads in MiXCR, keeping a single row per CDR3 protein. The repertoire holds tens of thousands of distinct CDR3 sequences, with roughly 73% as singletons. The specimen sequenced was tumor-adjacent normal liver tissue. The receptor set was obtained from a man aged 40-55 years with primary liver carcinoma and hepatitis B virus infection.

This chain joins TRBV6-5 and TRBJ2-7; 8 bases map to TRBD1. Germline-derived CDR1 and CDR2 are MNHEY and SVGAGI. V shed 10 bases, J shed 8 bases, and the junction held 19 bases outside the gene matches. The CDR3 has 15 residues. CDR3 in DNA: TGTGCCAACAGGCCGCAGGGGGCATATTTCCACAAGCAGTACTTC. It encodes CANRPQGAYFHKQYF.

Comment on this clonotype: As the CDR3 is not closed by the conserved phenylalanine or tryptophan, this likely results from a read error. The DNA is omitted, as the CDR3 cannot be located on it reliably, and the CDR3 follows TCRdb's listing. The rearrangement links TRBV4-3 to TRBJ1-5; the table names TRBD1, a call not compared with the DNA. Germline V gene sequence: CDR1 LGHNA, CDR2 YSLEER. The CDR3 spans 13 residues, counting both ends. CDR3 sequence reads: CASSQERGRPQHV.

Notes on this clonotype: This could be a read error, since a much larger clone is one nucleotide away. The chain is built from TRBV30 and TRBJ1-1, with D unclear. Germline V gene sequence: CDR1 GTSNPN, CDR2 SVGIG (reference sequence). The germline V and J ends were trimmed by 3 bases and 0 bases, with 8 bases remaining between them. The CDR3 is 13 amino acids. The CDR3 DNA is TGTGCCTGGAGACTCGTCATGAACACTGAAGCTTTCTTT. Translation: CAWRLVMNTEAFF.

Remarks on this clonotype: Because the CDR3 is missing its conserved closing phenylalanine or tryptophan, this is likely a read error. The limits of the CDR3 on the DNA are not certain, so only TCRdb's listed CDR3 is given. The chain recombines TRBV6-5 with TRBJ2-3. The CDR3 extends over 13 residues, inclusive of both ends. Germline V CDR1 and CDR2: MNHEY, SVGAGI. CDR3: CASSYSNQETQYR.

The rearrangement joins TRBV5-5 to TRBJ2-3; 9 bases fit TRBD1. The closer fit of TRBJ2-7 to the DNA end suggests the J call may be wrong. Per the germline V gene, CDR1 is SGHKS and CDR2 is YYEKEE (reference sequence). The CDR3 totals 15 residues. This CDR3 reads CASGPEDRGADTQYF. The CDR3 region has the DNA TGTGCCAGCGGCCCGGAGGACAGGGGAGCAGATACGCAGTACTTC.

The rearrangement links TRBV28 to TRBJ2-1; possibly TRBD2 for D (6 bases). With 7 bases removed from V and 8 bases from J, the gap between germline ends came to 18 bases. Germline loops: CDR1 MDHEN, CDR2 SYDVKM. The CDR3 has 14 amino acids. CDR3 sequence reads: CASMWGGPYDEQFF. The DNA of the CDR3 is TGTGCCAGCATGTGGGGAGGTCCTTACGATGAGCAGTTCTTC.

The chain employs TRBV29-1 and TRBJ1-5, with D possibly being TRBD1 (6 bases). CDR1 SQVTM and CDR2 ANQGSEA come from the germline V gene. The V end was cut by 7 bases, the J end by 4 bases, with 14 bases between. The CDR3 has 13 residues. CDR3 coding DNA: TGCAGCGCAGGAGGGGGAGTGAATCAGCCCCAGCATTTT. Its translation is CSAGGGVNQPQHF.

The rearrangement uses TRBV5-6 and TRBJ2-5; either TRBD1 or TRBD2 may supply D (5 bases each). The J call is in doubt because the DNA end fits TRBJ2-1 better. CDR3 length equals 14 residues. Per germline, CDR1 SGHDT and CDR2 YYEEEE. The CDR3 loop reads CASSMEASQGTQFF. The CDR3 region has the DNA TGTGCCAGCAGCATGGAGGCTAGCCAAGGGACCCAGTTCTTC.

To note about this clonotype: The conserved phenylalanine or tryptophan normally closing the CDR3 is absent here, so this likely arose from a read error. The chain carries TRBV10-3 and TRBJ2-5; 7 bases agree with TRBD2. The CDR3 is made up of 15 amino acids. Germline CDR1 reads ENHRY; CDR2 reads SYGVKD. The CDR3 DNA sequence: TGTGCCATCCGTGACCGGGAGGAGGGGATGGAGACCCAGTACTCC. Its translation: CAIRDREEGMETQYS.

A word on this clonotype: The junction does not match germline at one end; this may be a read error. The chain couples TRBV2 to TRBJ2-6; perhaps TRBD1 as D (5 bases). This CDR3 region has 14 residues. Germline assignment: CDR1 SNHLY and CDR2 FYNNEI. In DNA, the CDR3 is TGTGCCAGCAATGTGGATTCTGGGGCCAATGTCCTGACTTTC. Translation: CASNVDSGANVLTF.

About this clonotype: Compared with germline, one end of the junction differs, possibly owing to a read error. The chain couples TRBV7-9 to TRBJ2-7; D possibly corresponds to TRBD2 (5 bases). From germline, CDR1 is SEHNR and CDR2 FQNEAQ (reference sequence). The CDR3 contains 15 residues. CDR3 protein: CASSLGGSDTYEQYF. For the CDR3, the DNA is TGTGCCAGCAGCTTAGGCGGTAGCGACACCTACGAACAGTACTTC.

This clonotype appeared a single time. Lacking the conserved final phenylalanine or tryptophan, this CDR3 likely reflects a read error. This chain connects TRBV29-1 to TRBJ2-7; D is perhaps TRBD1 (6 bases). CDR1 and CDR2 from the germline V gene are SQVTM and ANQGSEA. The CDR3 extends over 13 amino acids. CDR3 sequence reads: CNVERQGRNEQYL. Here the CDR3 DNA reads TGCAACGTTGAGCGGCAGGGGCGGAACGAGCAGTACTTA.

This clonotype was found many times. The V and J genes are TRBV5-1 and TRBJ2-5; D remains unclear. The CDR3 runs to 15 residues. V dropped 2 bases and J dropped 0 bases, with 11 bases sitting between them. Germline assignment: CDR1 SGHRS and CDR2 YFSETQ. The CDR3 DNA reads TGCGCCAGCAGCTTCCCCGGGCGGAACCAAGAGACCCAGTACTTC. The encoded protein is CASSFPGRNQETQYF.

A word on this clonotype: Mismatch with germline at one junction end may stem from a read error. The chain joins TRBV2 to TRBJ1-4, with D possibly matching TRBD1 (6 bases). The length of the CDR3 is 13 residues. The germline V gene encodes CDR1 SNHLY and CDR2 FYNNEI. Written as DNA, the CDR3 is TGTGTCAGCAGTGAAGTGGGGGCGGGTAAACTGTTTTTT. This sequence encodes CVSSEVGAGKLFF.

A remark on this clonotype: Germline is not matched at one junction end, which may reflect a read error. J is TRBJ2-1 and V is TRBV7-8; the match to TRBD1 covers 7 bases. The CDR3 totals 15 residues. Germline CDR1 and CDR2: SGHVS and FQNEAQ. This chain's CDR3 is CANSLTGVPYNEQFF. The CDR3 coding sequence is TGTGCCAACAGCTTAACAGGGGTTCCCTACAATGAACAGTTCTTC.

To note about this clonotype: The junction departs from germline at one end; a sequencing error may be responsible. The V and J genes are TRBV30 and TRBJ1-6, with D perhaps matching TRBD1 (5 bases). Germline CDR1 and CDR2: GTSNPN and SVGIG (reference sequence). CDR3 length: 14 residues. The CDR3 nucleotides read TGTACCTGGAAAGGTAGGGGTGAAAATTCACCCCTCCACTTT. Its translation: CTWKGRGENSPLHF. The entire variable domain, with the rest obtained from reference TRBV30 and TRBJ1-6, is as follows: SQTIHQWPATLVQPVGSPLSLECTVEGTSNPNLYWYRQAAGRGLQLLFYSVGIGQISSEVPQNLSASRPQDRQFILSSKKLLLSDSGFYLCTWKGRGENSPLHFGNGTRLTVT.

This clonotype is judged medium-sized (0.01 to 0.1%). This chain links TRBV12-3 or TRBV12-4 with TRBJ1-1, with D perhaps TRBD1 (6 bases). The CDR3 length is 13 residues. Between the trimmed V and J ends, which lost 3 bases and 6 bases, there was a span of 11 bases. The CDR3 sequence: CASSFSGAAEAFF. CDR3 coding DNA: TGTGCCAGCAGTTTTTCAGGGGCCGCTGAAGCTTTCTTT.

The gene calls are TRBV29-1 and TRBJ2-3; D not resolved. There are 12 residues in the CDR3. Looked up from germline, CDR1 is SQVTM and CDR2 is ANQGSEA. CDR3 coding DNA: TGCTGCGCTGAAGACAATCCAGATACGCAGTATTTT. Protein sequence: CCAEDNPDTQYF.

The V gene is TRBV7-9, the J gene TRBJ1-5; no firm D call. V was shortened by 9 bases and J by 3 bases, with 9 bases between the two germline ends. The CDR3 runs to 12 residues. Per germline, CDR1 SEHNR and CDR2 FQNEAQ (reference sequence). The CDR3 loop is CASRFVNQPQHF. In DNA, the CDR3 is TGTGCCAGTAGATTCGTCAATCAGCCCCAGCATTTT.

The rearrangement joins TRBV28 to TRBJ2-2; no definite D call. Germline CDR1 and CDR2: MDHEN and SYDVKM. The CDR3 is made up of 16 amino acids. Trimming stripped 7 bases from V and 2 bases from J, with 17 bases between. CDR3 coding DNA: TGTGCCAGCATCCCACTCACCGAGCTTAACACCGGGGAGCTGTTTTTT. Translation gives CASIPLTELNTGELFF.

As for this clonotype: One end of the junction fails to match germline, which may point to a read error. This rearrangement joins TRBV6-2 or TRBV6-3 to TRBJ1-2; D gene ambiguous. Per the germline V gene, CDR1 is MNHEY and CDR2 is SVGEGT. CDR3 length: 11 amino acids. This CDR3 is CATTLGYRYTF. CDR3 DNA: TGTGCCACCACCCTAGGCTATCGCTACACCTTC.

In this sample, this clonotype turned up a few times. The rearrangement uses TRBV4-1 and TRBJ1-4; the D is unclear. Trimming took 4 bases from V and 8 from J, leaving 17 bases between them. Germline values: CDR1 MGHRA, CDR2 YSYEKL. The CDR3 length is 15 residues. CDR3 amino acids: CASSPFFVAVEKLFF. CDR3 nucleotides: TGCGCCAGCAGCCCGTTTTTCGTGGCCGTGGAAAAACTGTTTTTT.

This clonotype is judged medium-sized. V and J are TRBV10-3 and TRBJ2-2, with D perhaps being TRBD1 or TRBD2 (5 bases each). This CDR3 contains 14 residues. V was cut by 11 bases and J by 5 bases, with 18 bases left in between. Germline V gene lookup returns CDR1 ENHRY and CDR2 SYGVKD. The chain's CDR3 is CAVQLIGGTGELFF. CDR3 DNA sequence: TGTGCCGTACAACTAATTGGGGGAACCGGGGAGCTGTTTTTT.

Concerning this clonotype: A read error is likely, as this CDR3 ends without the conserved phenylalanine or tryptophan. V and J are TRBV28 and TRBJ1-1, with 7 bases fitting TRBD1. Trimming took 7 bases from V and 5 from J; bases not matched to a gene: 10. The V gene's germline CDR1 is MDHEN and CDR2 SYDVKM. The CDR3 runs 14 residues. The CDR3 spells CASTSRQGGTEAFS. In DNA, the CDR3 is TGTGCCAGCACTTCGAGACAGGGAGGTACTGAAGCTTTCTCT.

Worth noting for this clonotype: One end of the junction is discordant with germline, which a read error may explain. The chain uses TRBV4-3 and TRBJ2-1; 8 nucleotides align to TRBD2. This CDR3 has 16 amino acids. Germline CDR1 reads LGHNA; CDR2 reads YSLEER. The CDR3 reads CAGSQGLAGKLDGQFF. The CDR3 DNA reads TGCGCCGGCAGCCAGGGATTAGCGGGAAAATTAGATGGGCAGTTCTTC.